This T cell receptor beta chain was obtained from a study of technical replicates of blood from a handful of donors. This clone has only one observation. There are 15 residues in the CDR3. V lost 6 bases and J 7 bases, leaving 21 bases between the germline ends. Germline V CDR1 and CDR2: SNHLY, FYNNEI. Sequencing was performed with immunoSEQ multiplex PCR; in TCRdb, only in-frame clones are kept and a portion is missing. Of about 67,000 clones listed, 95% to 97% are singletons. The chain joins TRBV2 to TRBJ1-2; D is uncertain. The TCR comes from a human donor in good health. The sequencing sample was made of T cells isolated from PBMCs. The CDR3 sequence is CASRDGTSPYRGYTF. CDR3 bases: TGTGCCAGCAGGGACGGAACTAGTCCCTATCGTGGCTACACCTTC.